The clone carrying this T cell receptor (beta chain) was seen only a few times. Antigen unknown. These data come from a study of T cell responses to AZD1222 COVID-19 vaccine. The CDR3 is made up of 17 amino acids. From germline, CDR1 is SEHNR and CDR2 FQNEAQ (reference sequence). The V and J ends lost 6 bases and 3 bases, in that order; junction bases with no gene match: 8. Study conclusions and caveats: At baseline, seropositivity was found in only a handful of AZD1222 recipients. The donor cohort was predominantly white British with a female majority, and clonal diversity may have been underestimated.

Sequenced by immunoSEQ multiplex PCR; TCRdb stores in-frame clones only, minus some. The table includes around 89,000 clones, 86% detected once. V and J are TRBV7-9 and TRBJ2-2; 12 bases map to TRBD2. The sequence was obtained from an adult in good health. This material consisted of peripheral blood, taken on day 0 of AZD1222 vaccination. The CDR3, as DNA: TGTGCCAGCAGGGCAGGGAGACTAGCGGGAGACACCGGGGAGCTGTTTTTT. It is translated as CASRAGRLAGDTGELFF.